A single sample is the source of the 25 T cell receptor beta chains below, sequenced in a study of blood T cell repertoires in COVID-19 (dated by TCRdb to the early 2020s). The method was the immunoSEQ multiplex PCR assay. TCRdb mirrors the immuneACCESS table, restricted to in-frame sequences. Some clones are absent from its copies; in checked studies, under half trace to an unresolved V gene, and the reason for the others is unknown. Across this sample there are about 190,000 clones, with nearly 90% seen only once. The leading ten clones occupy 0.55% to 0.8% of the sample. Material: peripheral blood. The receptors stem from a man aged 50 to 59 with acute or convalescent COVID-19.

The rearrangement uses TRBV6-5 and TRBJ2-7; 10 bases map to TRBD1. Germline trimming cut 4 bases from V and 0 bases from J; bases unmatched to any gene: 3. This CDR3 has 15 amino acids. The germline CDR1 and CDR2 sequences are MNHEY and SVGAGI. CDR3 residues: CASSWGQGSSYEQYF. The CDR3 region has the DNA TGTGCCAGCAGTTGGGGACAGGGGAGCTCCTACGAGCAGTACTTC.

The rearrangement links TRBV19 to TRBJ2-7, with D possibly matching TRBD2 (5 bases). The germline V gene encodes CDR1 LNHDA and CDR2 SQIVND (reference sequence). Between the trimmed V and J ends, which lost 5 bases and 7 bases, there was a span of 12 bases. The CDR3 spans 12 residues. The CDR3 sequence: CASSSLSGEQYV. In DNA, the CDR3 is TGTGCCAGTAGTTCACTCTCGGGGGAGCAGTACGTC.

The V call is TRBV2, the J call TRBJ1-2, with 7 bases identical to TRBD1. Trimming at V came to 5 bases and at J to 8 bases, leaving 2 bases not matched to a gene. Germline V gene data show CDR1 as SNHLY and CDR2 as FYNNEI. The CDR3 has 11 amino acids. The CDR3 loop reads CASSTGEGYTF. Written as DNA, the CDR3 is TGTGCCAGCAGTACAGGGGAAGGCTACACCTTC. The variable domain in full, with the rest retrieved from reference TRBV2 and TRBJ1-2, is EPEVTQTPSHQVTQMGQEVILRCVPISNHLYFYWYRQILGQKVEFLVSFYNNEISEKSEIFDDQFSVERPDGSNFTLKIRSTKLEDSAMYFCASSTGEGYTFGSGTRLTVV.

This chain connects TRBV27 to TRBJ2-5, with TRBD1 matching over 8 bases. The germline gives CDR1 MNHEY, CDR2 SMNVEV (reference sequence). Germline trimming cut 8 bases from V and 5 bases from J; bases unmatched to any gene: 4. This CDR3 spans 12 amino acids. The CDR3 DNA reads TGTGCCAGCGGACAGGGTTGGGAGACCCAGTACTTC. Translation gives CASGQGWETQYF.

This clone was detected only a few times. The rearrangement joins TRBV4-2 to TRBJ1-3, with a possible D match to TRBD1 (5 bases). V lost 0 bases to trimming and J lost 0 bases, with 9 bases between them. This CDR3 is built from 16 residues. Germline values: CDR1 LGHNA, CDR2 YNFKEQ. CDR3 in amino acids: CASSQDHRTSGNTIYF. CDR3 DNA: TGTGCCAGCAGCCAAGACCACAGGACCTCTGGAAACACCATATATTTT.

The V call is TRBV7-9, the J call TRBJ2-2, with TRBD1 identical over 8 bases. CDR1 is SEHNR, CDR2 FQNEAQ, per germline (reference sequence). The CDR3 has 16 amino acids. V gave up 7 bases and J gave up 7 bases; unmatched junction bases: 14. DNA for the CDR3: TGTGCCAGCAACACCGACTCGACAGGGGCGGGCGGGGAGCTGTTTTTT. Translation gives CASNTDSTGAGGELFF.

The chain combines TRBV10-2 with TRBJ2-1, with D tentatively TRBD2 (5 bases). V gave up 6 bases and J gave up 3 bases, with 15 bases separating them. CDR1 WSHSY and CDR2 SAAADI come from the germline V gene. CDR3 length: 15 amino acids. CDR3 region: CASSPDGEFYNEQFF. The CDR3 nucleotides read TGCGCCAGCAGCCCCGACGGGGAGTTCTACAATGAGCAGTTCTTC.

The rearrangement joins TRBV18 to TRBJ1-4; no firm D call. The length of the CDR3 is 14 residues. Germline CDR1 and CDR2: KGHSH and LQKENI. V lost 0 bases to trimming and J lost 8 bases, with 10 bases between them. For the CDR3, the DNA is TGTGCCAGCTCACCACCGATAGGGAGAGAAAAACTGTTTTTT. Translated, it gives CASSPPIGREKLFF.

V and J are TRBV19 and TRBJ2-3, with TRBD1 as a possible D gene (5 bases). The CDR3 has 13 residues. CDR1 is LNHDA and CDR2 is SQIVND in the germline V gene (reference sequence). V lost 5 bases and J 6 bases, leaving 12 bases between the germline ends. CDR3 coding DNA: TGTGCCAGTAGTCCCTCTAGGGGTGATACGCAGTATTTT. Residues: CASSPSRGDTQYF.

The V and J genes are TRBV5-1 and TRBJ2-2, with 9 bases identical to TRBD1. Germline CDR1 SGHRS, CDR2 YFSETQ. The V and J ends lost 2 bases and 6 bases, in that order; junction bases with no gene match: 2. The CDR3 is 14 residues long. DNA of the CDR3: TGCGCCAGCAGCTTACAGGGGGCCGCCGGGGAGCTGTTTTTT. Translation: CASSLQGAAGELFF.

This clone appeared a few times. The chain joins TRBV5-1 to TRBJ2-2; 8 bases line up with TRBD2. J gave up 2 bases and V 3 bases, and 3 bases lay outside the gene matches. The CDR3 sequence is 15 residues long. Germline V gives CDR1 SGHRS, CDR2 YFSETQ. The CDR3 DNA sequence: TGCGCCAGCAGCTGGAGCGGGGGAAACACCGGGGAGCTGTTTTTT. Its translation is CASSWSGGNTGELFF.

The chain couples TRBV29-1 to TRBJ2-3; D perhaps matches TRBD2 (6 bases). Looked up from germline, CDR1 is SQVTM and CDR2 is ANQGSEA. This CDR3 has 13 amino acids. The ends were cut back, 6 bases at V and 1 base at J, with 11 bases in the middle. The CDR3 protein is CSVGSLGTDTQYF. In DNA, the CDR3 is TGCAGCGTCGGGAGCCTCGGCACAGATACGCAGTATTTT.

The chain combines TRBV28 with TRBJ1-2; tentatively, D is TRBD1 (6 bases). Germline V gives CDR1 MDHEN, CDR2 SYDVKM. Trimming left V 4 bases short and J 0 bases short, with 15 bases between. The CDR3 runs to 16 residues. The CDR3 DNA sequence: TGTGCCAGCAGTTCCCACGGGGAGGGGGCTAACTATGGCTACACCTTC. Residues: CASSSHGEGANYGYTF.

This sequence joins TRBV10-3 and TRBJ2-3, with unresolved D. Between the trimmed V and J ends, which lost 0 bases and 3 bases, there was a span of 7 bases. Germline assignment: CDR1 ENHRY and CDR2 SYGVKD. CDR3 size: 14 residues. In DNA form, the CDR3 reads TGTGCCATCAGTGAGTCTACAGTGACAGATACGCAGTATTTT. It encodes CAISESTVTDTQYF.

V gene TRBV9 combines with J gene TRBJ2-3; no clear D. The CDR3 has 14 residues. The germline V and J ends were trimmed by 4 bases and 0 bases, with 9 bases remaining between them. Germline V gene sequence: CDR1 SGDLS, CDR2 YYNGEE. The CDR3 bases are TGTGCCAGCAGCAGACGGAGTAGCACAGATACGCAGTATTTT. Protein: CASSRRSSTDTQYF.

This clone was seen once. The chain carries TRBV14 and TRBJ2-1; no firm D call. This CDR3 is 14 amino acids long. V dropped 2 bases and J dropped 6 bases, with 11 bases sitting between them. CDR1 and CDR2 (germline): SGHDN, FVKESK. This CDR3 reads CASSQQMGSNEQFF. DNA of the CDR3: TGTGCCAGCAGCCAACAGATGGGCTCCAATGAGCAGTTCTTC.

The chain links TRBV7-9 to TRBJ2-1; D remains ambiguous. The V gene's germline CDR1 is SEHNR and CDR2 FQNEAQ (reference sequence). The germline V and J ends were trimmed by 3 bases and 7 bases, with 7 bases remaining between them. CDR3 length: 12 residues. CDR3 in DNA: TGTGCCAGCAGCTTTCCGAGAAATGAGCAGTTCTTC. It encodes CASSFPRNEQFF.

The genes are TRBV27 and TRBJ2-7; 7 positions agree with TRBD2. The CDR3 extends over 16 amino acids. Germline V lookup: CDR1 MNHEY, CDR2 SMNVEV (reference sequence). With V trimmed by 0 bases and J by 3 bases, 8 bases remained unmatched. The DNA for the CDR3 is TGTGCCAGCAGTTTATCTGGACGACTAGCAGACTACGAGCAGTACTTC. It codes for CASSLSGRLADYEQYF.

The J gene is TRBJ1-2, the V gene TRBV27; D call uncertain. This CDR3 comprises 14 residues. The V and J ends lost 4 bases and 6 bases respectively, with 15 bases between them. Germline assignment: CDR1 MNHEY and CDR2 SMNVEV (reference sequence). In DNA, the CDR3 is TGTGCCAGCAGTTCCTTAAATCATATAGATGGCTACACCTTC. This translates into CASSSLNHIDGYTF.

The chain joins TRBV5-5 to TRBJ1-3; 7 bases align to TRBD1. With V trimmed by 3 bases and J by 4 bases, 10 bases remained unmatched. This CDR3 spans 16 amino acids. The germline V gene has CDR1 SGHKS and CDR2 YYEKEE (reference sequence). The CDR3 DNA reads TGTGCCAGCAGCTGGGCCGGGACAGCCGAGGGAAACACCATATATTTT. Residues: CASSWAGTAEGNTIYF.

The V call is TRBV2, the J call TRBJ1-1; weak D call: TRBD1 (6 bases). V was pared by 4 bases and J by 2 bases, with 11 bases between. Germline V gives CDR1 SNHLY, CDR2 FYNNEI. The CDR3 totals 14 residues. CDR3 sequence reads: CASSANRDNTEAFF. The CDR3 DNA follows: TGTGCCAGCAGTGCTAACAGGGACAACACTGAAGCTTTCTTT.

This clone was counted once. The chain carries TRBV21-1 and TRBJ1-6. TRBV21-1 is annotated as a pseudogene. The CDR3 covers 12 residues. Here the CDR3 DNA reads TGTGCCAGGACTGTGGGGAGTTCACCCCTCCACTTT. Translated, it gives CARTVGSSPLHF.

The J gene is TRBJ2-7, the V gene TRBV2; the match to TRBD2 covers 8 bases. The trim removed 8 bases at V and 3 bases at J, leaving 12 bases unmatched. The CDR3 spans 15 residues. The germline V gene encodes CDR1 SNHLY and CDR2 FYNNEI. The CDR3 sequence: CASGTPLADLYEQYF. As DNA, the CDR3 is TGTGCCAGCGGAACCCCACTAGCGGACCTCTACGAGCAGTACTTC.

Regarding this clone: Other DNA sequences from this sample encode an identical CDR3 as well. The chain employs TRBV5-1 and TRBJ2-1; D is perhaps TRBD2 (6 bases). This CDR3 is built from 14 residues. CDR1 is SGHRS, CDR2 YFSETQ, per germline. V shed 0 bases and J shed 3 bases, with 7 bases lying between them. The CDR3 sequence is CASSLGLDYNEQFF. The CDR3 region has the DNA TGCGCCAGCAGCTTGGGACTAGACTACAATGAGCAGTTCTTC.

The chain is built from TRBV15 and TRBJ2-3; 7 bases agree with TRBD2. The CDR3 is 13 residues long. V lost 6 bases, J lost 9 bases, and 9 bases stayed unmatched. CDR1 and CDR2 (germline): LNHNV, YYDKDF (reference sequence). CDR3 region: CATRDPGGATQYF. In DNA, the CDR3 is TGTGCCACCAGAGATCCGGGGGGAGCGACGCAGTATTTT.